Below, one TCR beta chain is given with its context. An end of the junction does not agree with germline; a read error may underlie this. This sample was included in a study of molecular identifiers for immune sequencing clone quantification. TCRdb passed the PCR reads through MiXCR, listing each CDR3 protein once. The repertoire holds around 460,000 distinct CDR3 sequences, with about a fifth as singletons. CDR1 LNHDA and CDR2 SQIVND come from the germline V gene (reference sequence). The CDR3 is 15 residues long. The sequence came from a human donor in good health. Some libraries in this study had Jurkat cell RNA spiked in. The sample consisted of naive CD8+ T cells from blood, with Jurkat cell RNA spiked in. Subset noted: FACS-sorted CD8+CD4-CCR7+CD45RA+ naive T cells. This chain connects TRBV19 to TRBJ2-1, with TRBD2 as a possible D gene (5 bases). The CDR3 bases are TGTGCCACGACGAACGAGGGTAACTCCTACAATGGGCAGTTCTTC. This codes for CATTNEGNSYNGQFF.